The clone carrying this T cell receptor beta chain was observed many times. Arm-PCR of CDR3 regions with iRepertoire HTBI primers generated TCR beta libraries. TCRdb passed the multiplex PCR reads through MiXCR, listing each CDR3 protein once. The top ten clones hold less than 35% of a sample with under 400,000 distinct CDR3 sequences, over 15% of them seen once. This entry is derived from a study of regulatory T cells in long-lasting Graves disease. Indicated time point: newly diagnosed GD, antithyroid drugs for less than 3 months. The authors made the TCR library using RNA they extracted from PBMCs. The CDR3 runs to 14 residues. CDR1 and CDR2 (germline): MDHEN, SYDVKM. V was shortened by 8 bases and J by 2 bases, with 13 bases between the two germline ends. The data also belong to a second study, concerning T cells in Graves' hyperthyroidism and ophthalmopathy.

The clonotype comes from a man aged 35 to 55 with Graves disease. This chain joins TRBV28 and TRBJ1-5; D call uncertain. Here the sequenced sample was peripheral blood mononuclear cells (PBMCs), taken at new diagnosis, from a patient treated with antithyroid drugs. The CDR3 nucleotides are TGTGCCAGCGAAAAAAGACTGGGCAATCAGCCCCAGCATTTT. Its translation: CASEKRLGNQPQHF.